In its sample, the clone carrying this T cell receptor (beta chain) was seen once. Some clones are missing from TCRdb's copy, which holds only in-frame ones; the method was immunoSEQ multiplex PCR. The sample consists of more than 400,000 clones, 90% to 97% of them appearing once. The record originates from a study of shared clonotypes between healthy human individuals. Trimming shortened V by 1 base and J by 0 bases, and 3 bases separated the two germline ends. Germline lookup yields CDR1 MDHEN and CDR2 SYDVKM. The CDR3 runs to 13 residues. This receptor was obtained from a woman younger than 45 in good health. The chain joins TRBV28 to TRBJ1-1; no clear D gene. Sequenced: naive CD4+ T cells sorted from blood. Subset in this sample: CD45RA+ positively selected. CDR3 DNA sequence: TGTGCCAGCAGTTTATCTGTGAACACTGAAGCTTTCTTT. Amino acid sequence: CASSLSVNTEAFF.